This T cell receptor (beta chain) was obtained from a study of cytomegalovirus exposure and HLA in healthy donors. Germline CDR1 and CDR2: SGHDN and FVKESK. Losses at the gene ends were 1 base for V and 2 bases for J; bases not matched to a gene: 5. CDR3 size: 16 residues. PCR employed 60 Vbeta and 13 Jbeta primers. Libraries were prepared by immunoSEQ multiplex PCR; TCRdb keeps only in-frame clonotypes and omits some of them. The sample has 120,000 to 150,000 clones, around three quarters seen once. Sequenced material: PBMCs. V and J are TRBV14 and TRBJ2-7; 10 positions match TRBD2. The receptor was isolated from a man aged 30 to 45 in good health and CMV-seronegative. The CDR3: CASSQVISGRTYEQYF. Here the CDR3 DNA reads TGTGCCAGCAGCCAAGTAATTAGCGGGAGGACCTACGAGCAGTACTTC.